Each of the 12 T cell receptor beta chains below was sequenced from the same sample in a study of STAT5B mutations in CD4+ large granular lymphocyte leukemia. TCRdb's copy holds only in-frame clones and misses some; the assay was immunoSEQ multiplex PCR. The data show about 30,000 clones, with around four fifths seen just once and about 2.5% held by the top ten. Sequenced: CD4+ T cells from blood buffy coats. The source is a human donor in good health.

This clone has more than one count but fewer than ten. The genes are TRBV7-9 and TRBJ1-1; D uncertain. V shed 6 bases and J shed 1 base, with 15 bases lying between them. The CDR3 has 15 residues. Germline V CDR1 and CDR2: SEHNR, FQNEAQ (reference sequence). The DNA for the CDR3 is TGTGCCAGCAGTCCTAGGATGGTTCGGAACACTGAAGCTTTCTTT. Translating it yields CASSPRMVRNTEAFF.

The V and J genes are TRBV27 and TRBJ1-5, with TRBD1 matching over 12 bases. The CDR3 spans 15 residues. Trimming removed 6 bases from V and 6 bases from J; junction bases left unmatched: 6. Germline V gene data show CDR1 as MNHEY and CDR2 as SMNVEV (reference sequence). The CDR3 here is CASRAGTGGGQPQHF. The CDR3, as DNA: TGTGCCAGCAGAGCCGGGACAGGGGGCGGTCAGCCCCAGCATTTT.

This clone has just one count. The chain employs TRBV6-6 and TRBJ2-3; no reliable D call. This CDR3 contains 13 residues. Germline V gives CDR1 MNHNY, CDR2 SVGAGI (reference sequence). Between the trimmed V and J ends, which lost 7 bases and 2 bases, there was a span of 10 bases. CDR3 in amino acids: CASTSRFTDTQYF. The CDR3 DNA is TGTGCCAGCACAAGTAGGTTCACAGATACGCAGTATTTT.

The chain couples TRBV7-6 to TRBJ2-5; D unresolved. Trimming stripped 0 bases from V and 4 bases from J, with 9 bases between. The germline gives CDR1 SGHVS, CDR2 FNYEAQ. This CDR3 is built from 14 residues. The CDR3 DNA reads TGTGCCAGCAGCTTAGCTGTGCGAGGAGAGACCCAGTACTTC. Residues: CASSLAVRGETQYF.

This clone was picked up a small number of times. This chain joins TRBV4-2 and TRBJ2-2; 10 positions agree with TRBD2. Germline V gene lookup returns CDR1 LGHNA and CDR2 YNFKEQ. V dropped 1 base and J dropped 4; count of bases not matched to a gene: 6. There are 17 residues in the CDR3. The CDR3 loop is CASSQGVSSGGTGELFF. Here the CDR3 DNA reads TGTGCCAGCAGCCAAGGAGTTTCTAGCGGGGGCACCGGGGAGCTGTTTTTT.

V is TRBV27 and J is TRBJ2-1, with 7 bases fitting TRBD2. V gave up 0 bases and J gave up 7 bases; unmatched junction bases: 12. The germline V gene encodes CDR1 MNHEY and CDR2 SMNVEV (reference sequence). CDR3 length: 17 residues. The CDR3 bases are TGTGCCAGCAGTTTATCGACCGCCTGGGACTACAAGAATGAGCAGTTCTTC. It yields the protein CASSLSTAWDYKNEQFF.

The rearrangement uses TRBV27 and TRBJ2-7; unclear D gene. V was trimmed by 2 bases and J by 2 bases, leaving 10 bases between them. The germline V gene has CDR1 MNHEY and CDR2 SMNVEV (reference sequence). The CDR3 runs 14 residues. For the CDR3, the DNA is TGTGCCAGCAGTTTACAATCAGGCCCCTACGAGCAGTACTTC. It is translated as CASSLQSGPYEQYF.

The V gene is TRBV7-8, the J gene TRBJ2-5; a possible D gene is TRBD2 (6 bases). The CDR3 runs to 16 residues. Germline V gives CDR1 SGHVS, CDR2 FQNEAQ. The V and J ends lost 6 bases and 0 bases respectively, with 17 bases between them. The CDR3, as DNA: TGTGCCAGCAGTCGGATTGGCGGGGTCTACCAAGAGACCCAGTACTTC. This sequence encodes CASSRIGGVYQETQYF.

This clone was seen once. The genes are TRBV11-1 and TRBJ2-7, with D unresolved. CDR1 SGHAT and CDR2 FQDESV come from the germline V gene (reference sequence). The V gene lost 5 bases and the J gene lost 2 bases, with 19 bases spanning the gap. The CDR3 length is 16 residues. The CDR3, as DNA: TGTGCCAGCAGCCAAGGTAGACCACCGATTACCTACGAGCAGTACTTC. It translates to CASSQGRPPITYEQYF.

This chain uses TRBV12-5 with TRBJ2-1, with 10 nucleotides matching TRBD2. The CDR3 is 15 amino acids. Looked up from germline, CDR1 is LGHNT and CDR2 is FRNRAP. The V gene end was trimmed by 2 bases and the J gene end by 8 bases; junction bases not matched to a gene: 6. CDR3 in amino acids: CASGLSTSGTDEQFF. CDR3 bases: TGTGCTAGTGGTTTGTCTACTAGCGGGACCGATGAGCAGTTCTTC. Using reference TRBV12-5 and TRBJ2-1 for the parts outside the CDR3, the full variable domain is DARVTQTPRHKVTEMGQEVTMRCQPILGHNTVFWYRQTMMQGLELLAYFRNRAPLDDSGMPKDRFSAEMPDATLATLKIQPSEPRDSAVYFCASGLSTSGTDEQFFGPGTRLTVL.

The gene calls are TRBV7-2 and TRBJ2-2; D uncertain. The CDR3 is 15 residues long. The germline gives CDR1 SGHTA, CDR2 FQGNSA. Trimming removed 5 bases at V and 5 bases at J, with 15 bases between. CDR3: CASSPGLRVTGELFF. In nucleotides, the CDR3 is TGTGCCAGCAGCCCCGGTCTAAGGGTGACCGGGGAGCTGTTTTTT.

The chain links TRBV18 to TRBJ1-1; 9 nucleotides line up with TRBD1. CDR3 size: 17 residues. Germline V CDR1 and CDR2: KGHSH, LQKENI. The trim removed 6 bases at V and 0 bases at J, leaving 11 bases unmatched. CDR3 region: CASSPTRGQGMNTEAFF. CDR3 DNA: TGTGCCAGCTCGCCCACAAGGGGACAGGGTATGAACACTGAAGCTTTCTTT.